Below, 15 T cell receptor beta chains from the same sample are listed, as sequenced in a study of T cells after yellow fever vaccination (dated by TCRdb to about 2019). Library creation used 5' RACE. The sequencer was an Illumina NovaSeq 6000. The public sequencing data were trimmed at Q25 with fastp and processed into clonotypes with MiXCR by TCRdb, which kept only in-frame beta chains. Identical CDR3 protein sequences are pooled into one entry, listed with their most common genes and DNA. The sample table contains under 100,000 distinct CDR3 sequences; only one count was recorded for roughly 5.2% of them. The top ten hold approximately 39% of the sample. Per the publication, the treatment or condition label means: live attenuated yellow fever vaccine strain. The material sequenced was CD8+ T cells sorted from PBMCs, taken 10 days after the yellow fever booster vaccination. Receptor source: a young man who received the YFV17D yellow fever vaccine.

This clonotype came up a few times. The chain combines TRBV4-3 with TRBJ2-2, with 10 bases aligning to TRBD2. Trimming cost V 3 bases and J 7 bases; bases outside gene matches: 23. The CDR3 is 21 residues long. CDR1 LGHNA and CDR2 YSLEER come from the germline V gene. DNA of the CDR3: TGCGCCAGCAGCCACCTCACCCCCTATCCAGCGGGGGGGCCGAAAGGCGGGGAGCTGTTTTTT. Its translation is CASSHLTPYPAGGPKGGELFF.

This clonotype has more than one count but fewer than ten. The DNA for the CDR3 is TGCAGTGCTAGGGCGGGACAGGGGGCCTACAATGAGCAGTTCTTC. This translates into CSARAGQGAYNEQFF. The chain couples TRBV20-1 to TRBJ2-1, with 11 bases aligning to TRBD1. The V and J ends lost 3 bases and 2 bases, in that order; junction bases with no gene match: 3. Germline CDR1 reads DFQATT; CDR2 reads SNEGSKA (reference sequence). The CDR3 is 15 residues long.

This clonotype occurred many times. The gene calls are TRBV30 and TRBJ1-1; maybe TRBD1 (5 bases). This CDR3 has 13 amino acids. Germline assignment: CDR1 GTSNPN and CDR2 SVGIG (reference sequence). Trimming left V 1 base short and J 3 bases short, with 9 bases between. The CDR3 DNA sequence: TGTGCCTGGAGTGGCGAGGGGTACACTGAAGCTTTCTTT. This translates into CAWSGEGYTEAFF.

This clonotype appeared many times. The genes are TRBV11-2 and TRBJ2-5, with D tentatively TRBD1 (6 bases). Germline loops: CDR1 SGHAT, CDR2 FQNNGV. The CDR3 extends over 16 amino acids. With 0 bases removed from V and 5 bases from J, the gap between germline ends came to 16 bases. In DNA, the CDR3 is TGTGCCAGCAGCTTAGATCTCAGGGGTTCGGGCGAGACCCAGTACTTC. Translating it yields CASSLDLRGSGETQYF.

This clonotype was picked up a small number of times. The gene calls are TRBV27 and TRBJ1-1; D is unclear. The CDR3 contains 16 residues. The V gene lost 0 bases and the J gene lost 4 bases, with 15 bases spanning the gap. The germline gives CDR1 MNHEY, CDR2 SMNVEV (reference sequence). CDR3 region: CASSLSIQFRGTEAFF. CDR3 nucleotides: TGTGCCAGCAGTTTATCTATACAATTCCGGGGCACTGAAGCTTTCTTT.

This clonotype was detected a few times. The CDR3 bases are TGTGCCAGTAGAGACAGCTCGAACACTGAAGCTTTCTTT. As protein: CASRDSSNTEAFF. The chain links TRBV19 to TRBJ1-1, with D tentatively TRBD1 (5 bases). Germline loops: CDR1 LNHDA, CDR2 SQIVND (reference sequence). With 6 bases removed from V and 1 base from J, the gap between germline ends came to 9 bases. This CDR3 spans 13 amino acids.

This clonotype was counted between two and nine times. This rearrangement joins TRBV5-1 to TRBJ2-5; weak D call: TRBD2 (6 bases). From germline, CDR1 is SGHRS and CDR2 YFSETQ. The CDR3 extends over 14 amino acids. V lost 7 bases and J lost 5, with 18 bases in between. CDR3 sequence reads: CASHSGTGGETQYF. As DNA, the CDR3 is TGCGCCAGCCACTCGGGGACTGGGGGGGAGACCCAGTACTTC.

This clonotype was counted between two and nine times. The chain is built from TRBV9 and TRBJ2-3; D may be TRBD2 (5 bases). Trimming cost V 1 base and J 3 bases, with 12 bases left between them. This CDR3 spans 15 amino acids. The germline gives CDR1 SGDLS, CDR2 YYNGEE. The CDR3 coding sequence is TGTGCCAGCAGCGTATACGGGGTCGGAACAGATACGCAGTATTTT. It specifies CASSVYGVGTDTQYF.

At least ten counts were recorded for this clonotype. The chain couples TRBV29-1 to TRBJ2-2, with 8 bases matching TRBD1. After removal of 0 bases from V and 5 bases from J, the junction contained 8 bases not matched to a gene. CDR1 and CDR2 from the germline V gene are SQVTM and ANQGSEA. The CDR3 has 16 residues. CDR3 region: CSVEDPGQGATGELFF. The CDR3 coding sequence is TGCAGCGTTGAAGATCCGGGCCAGGGGGCAACCGGGGAGCTGTTTTTT.

The chain employs TRBV4-1 and TRBJ1-1, with a weak D call TRBD1 (6 bases). With 5 bases removed from V and 0 bases from J, the gap between germline ends came to 13 bases. The germline V gene has CDR1 MGHRA and CDR2 YSYEKL. This CDR3 contains 15 residues. Here the CDR3 DNA reads TGCGCCAGCAGCAGAGGGGGTAGTCTGAACACTGAAGCTTTCTTT. Its translation: CASSRGGSLNTEAFF.

Of note for this clonotype: A read error may explain this, as a much larger clone is one base away. The J gene is TRBJ2-3, the V gene TRBV6-2 or TRBV6-3, with a tentative D call TRBD1 (6 bases). Between the trimmed V and J ends, which lost 5 bases and 4 bases, there was a span of 22 bases. Germline-derived CDR1 and CDR2 are MNHEY and SVGEGT. This CDR3 has 17 amino acids. CDR3: CASSRSTTGRYADTQYF. The CDR3 DNA reads TGTGCCAGCAGTCGCTCAACCACAGGGCGGTATGCAGATACGCAGTATTTT.

This clonotype was seen ten or more times. The CDR3 DNA follows: TGTGCCAGCAGTGACCACTTTCCTAGCGGGAACTACAATGAGCAGTTCTTC. It is translated as CASSDHFPSGNYNEQFF. This chain joins TRBV2 and TRBJ2-1, with 9 bases lining up with TRBD2. There are 17 residues in the CDR3. J was trimmed by 3 bases and V by 3 bases; bases with no gene match: 9. CDR1 is SNHLY and CDR2 is FYNNEI in the germline V gene.

This clonotype was recorded at least ten times. The chain links TRBV2 to TRBJ2-7; D remains unclear. V lost 8 bases and J 4 bases, leaving 9 bases between the germline ends. Germline V gives CDR1 SNHLY, CDR2 FYNNEI. The CDR3 contains 11 residues. This CDR3 reads CASVTGYEQYF. For the CDR3, the DNA is TGTGCCAGCGTAACGGGTTACGAGCAGTACTTC.

The chain links TRBV6-2 or TRBV6-3 to TRBJ2-7, with D tentatively TRBD2 (5 bases). The CDR3 runs to 12 residues. Germline V CDR1 and CDR2: MNHEY, SVGEGT. Deletions cut 4 bases from V and 4 bases from J, with 8 bases between. The CDR3: CASSSRAYEQYF. CDR3 sequence (DNA): TGTGCCAGCAGTTCGAGGGCATACGAGCAGTACTTC.

The table lists this clonotype with many counts. The rearrangement links TRBV7-9 to TRBJ2-1; 8 bases match TRBD1. The trim removed 1 base at V and 5 bases at J, leaving 10 bases unmatched. The germline V gene encodes CDR1 SEHNR and CDR2 FQNEAQ (reference sequence). This CDR3 has 17 amino acids. The CDR3: CASSLGSRDRNNNEQFF. CDR3 in DNA: TGTGCCAGCAGCTTAGGTTCACGGGACAGGAATAACAATGAGCAGTTCTTC.